The subject of this entry is one TCR beta chain. Its target is not known. These data come from a study of PD-1 blockade in classical Hodgkin lymphoma. Notes on the study in general: The origin of the repertoire differences remains undefined, with disease activity or prior therapy as possible causes.

The CDR3 covers 17 residues. In germline, CDR1 is SGHTA, CDR2 FQGNSA. Trimming took 6 bases from V and 4 from J; bases not matched to a gene: 15. The table came from immunoSEQ multiplex PCR; TCRdb's copy has only in-frame clones and leaves some out. The sample shows around 25,000 clones, 85% to 95% of them seen only once. Time point defined: newly diagnosed, previously untreated cHL patient sample. This rearrangement joins TRBV7-2 to TRBJ1-3; TRBD1 agrees at 7 bases. Sequenced sample: peripheral blood mononuclear cells (PBMCs). The sequence derives from a human donor with classical Hodgkin lymphoma. The CDR3 spells CASRGGNRGAGGNTIYF. DNA for the CDR3: TGTGCCAGCAGGGGAGGAAACAGGGGCGCAGGCGGAAACACCATATATTTT.